Included here is one T cell receptor (beta chain) sequence, with context. The target antigen is unknown. Assay: immunoSEQ multiplex PCR; the TCRdb copy retains only in-frame clones and omits some. The sample has some 80,000 clones, 85% to 95% seen once; the top ten hold roughly 0.15%. This sample stems from a study of human versus mouse CDR3 diversity and MHC coevolution. Whole-study results and caveats: Human T cells were selected on six MHC II alleles. On average, humans showed more CDR3 deletions and insertions than mice. Most of the three human donors had the lowest clonal inequality.

Cells were CD45RO-negative CD62L-positive naive CD4 T cells sorted from PBMCs. The sequence was collected from a person between 30 and 69 years old in good health. Sequences were obtained from naive CD4+ T cells from blood. Regarding subset: CD45RO-negative CD62L-positive naive CD4 T cells.

This chain's CDR3 is CAWSVLLAGVGYNEQFF. CDR3 in DNA: TGTGCCTGGAGTGTATTGCTAGCGGGAGTCGGCTACAATGAGCAGTTCTTC. This chain connects TRBV30 to TRBJ2-1; 10 positions agree with TRBD2. In germline, CDR1 is GTSNPN, CDR2 SVGIG (reference sequence). The J segment lost 3 bases and the V segment lost 0 bases, leaving 8 bases of the junction unmatched. The CDR3 loop spans 17 amino acids. Complete variable domain (other parts from reference TRBV30 and TRBJ2-1): SQTIHQWPATLVQPVGSPLSLECTVEGTSNPNLYWYRQAAGRGLQLLFYSVGIGQISSEVPQNLSASRPQDRQFILSSKKLLLSDSGFYLCAWSVLLAGVGYNEQFFGPGTRLTVL.